Each of the 6 T cell receptor beta chains below was sequenced from the same sample in a study of sequential checkpoint blockade in melanoma. Profiling relied on immunoSEQ multiplex PCR, and the TCRdb table lists in-frame clones only, not all of them. Among about 20,000 clones listed, just under 75% were seen once. Treatment indicated: randomized to nivolumab then ipilimumab (arm A) or the reverse (arm B). Sequences were derived from CD8+ T cells sorted from blood (inferred from file names), sampled from a patient given nivolumab and ipilimumab in sequence. The receptors shown here come from a human donor with melanoma.

The J gene is TRBJ2-1, the V gene TRBV28, with D tentatively TRBD2 (5 bases). The germline V gene has CDR1 MDHEN and CDR2 SYDVKM. This CDR3 is built from 18 residues. Trimming cost V 2 bases and J 3 bases, with 20 bases left between them. The CDR3: CASSLTGWRDKYYNEQFF. CDR3 in DNA: TGTGCCAGCAGTTTAACGGGGTGGAGAGACAAATACTACAATGAGCAGTTCTTC.

This sequence joins TRBV7-9 and TRBJ2-1; 10 bases line up with TRBD2. V shed 3 bases and J 2 bases; nucleotides not matched to a gene: 7. The germline gives CDR1 SEHNR, CDR2 FQNEAQ (reference sequence). This CDR3 is built from 17 residues. Written as DNA, the CDR3 is TGTGCCAGCAGCTTTCTACTAGCGGGAAAAGCCTACAATGAGCAGTTCTTC. Translating gives CASSFLLAGKAYNEQFF.

This clone occurred a few times. J is TRBJ1-3 and V is TRBV5-8; D perhaps matches TRBD1 (6 bases). This CDR3 comprises 18 residues. CDR1 and CDR2 (germline): SGHTS, YDEGEE. The V gene lost 1 base and the J gene lost 0 bases, with 17 bases spanning the gap. The CDR3 DNA reads as TGTGCCAGCAGCTTGCGGGGTGTTGACAGGATCTCTGGAAACACCATATATTTT. Protein: CASSLRGVDRISGNTIYF.

This chain uses TRBV11-2 with TRBJ1-4; the D is unclear. Trimming took 5 bases from V and 7 from J, leaving 26 bases between them. Germline CDR1 SGHAT, CDR2 FQNNGV. CDR3 length equals 18 residues. The CDR3 is CASSPTPHTEGGGEKLFF. The CDR3 nucleotides read TGTGCCAGCAGCCCCACACCTCACACCGAAGGAGGTGGTGAAAAACTGTTTTTT.

V gene TRBV5-8 combines with J gene TRBJ2-2; 7 nucleotides align to TRBD1. J was trimmed by 2 bases and V by 4 bases; bases with no gene match: 8. Germline lookup yields CDR1 SGHTS and CDR2 YDEGEE. CDR3 length: 16 amino acids. CDR3 DNA sequence: TGTGCCAGCAGCACCGTTGCAGGGGGTAACACCGGGGAGCTGTTTTTT. It translates to CASSTVAGGNTGELFF. The full variable domain, its missing parts supplied by reference TRBV5-8 and TRBJ2-2, is EAGVTQSPTHLIKTRGQQATLRCSPISGHTSVYWYQQALGLGLQFLLWYDEGEERNRGNFPPRFSGRQFPNYSSELNVNALELEDSALYLCASSTVAGGNTGELFFGEGSRLTVL.

V and J are TRBV27 and TRBJ2-1; 7 bases are shared with TRBD2. CDR1 MNHEY and CDR2 SMNVEV come from the germline V gene (reference sequence). This CDR3 is built from 16 residues. V gave up 6 bases and J gave up 2 bases; unmatched junction bases: 10. The CDR3 spells CASSLDGTKPYNEQFF. The CDR3 bases are TGTGCCAGCAGCTTGGACGGGACTAAACCCTACAATGAGCAGTTCTTC.